This T cell receptor beta chain emerged from a study of blood T cell repertoires in COVID-19. Overall study context: There were acute and convalescent COVID-19 samples, and they came from the United States, Italy and Spain.

Study processing details: Amplification of reference gene primers was used by the study to estimate nucleated cell counts. Some clones are missing from TCRdb's copy, which holds only in-frame ones; the method was immunoSEQ multiplex PCR. That table supplies the V and J calls and clone size; D and trimming were determined from the DNA. Among roughly 190,000 clones listed, about four fifths were seen once. The TCR was taken from a human donor with acute or convalescent COVID-19. The donor label of this sample is uncertain. The sample consisted of peripheral blood.

The CDR3 DNA follows: TGTGCCAGCAGTCGACAGCAAGATAGCAATCAGCCCCAGCATTTT. This sequence encodes CASSRQQDSNQPQHF. V and J are TRBV2 and TRBJ1-5; possibly TRBD1 for D (5 bases). The CDR3 extends over 15 amino acids. Germline V lookup: CDR1 SNHLY, CDR2 FYNNEI. Between the trimmed V and J ends, which lost 5 bases and 0 bases, there was a span of 11 bases.